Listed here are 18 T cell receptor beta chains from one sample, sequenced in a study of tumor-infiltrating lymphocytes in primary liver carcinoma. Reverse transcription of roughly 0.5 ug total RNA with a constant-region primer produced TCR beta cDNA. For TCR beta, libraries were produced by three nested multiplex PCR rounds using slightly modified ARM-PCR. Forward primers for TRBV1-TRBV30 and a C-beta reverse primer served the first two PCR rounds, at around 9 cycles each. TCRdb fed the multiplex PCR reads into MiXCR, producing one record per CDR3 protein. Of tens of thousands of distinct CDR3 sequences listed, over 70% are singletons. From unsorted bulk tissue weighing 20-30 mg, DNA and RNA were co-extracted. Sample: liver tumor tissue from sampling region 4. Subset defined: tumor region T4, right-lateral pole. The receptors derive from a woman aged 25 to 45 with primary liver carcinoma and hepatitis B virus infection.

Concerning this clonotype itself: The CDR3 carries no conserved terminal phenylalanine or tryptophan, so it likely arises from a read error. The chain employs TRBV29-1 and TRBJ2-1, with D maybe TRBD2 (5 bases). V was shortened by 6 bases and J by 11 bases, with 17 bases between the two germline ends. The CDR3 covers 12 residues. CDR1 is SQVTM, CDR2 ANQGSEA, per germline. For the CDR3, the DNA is TGCAGCGTCGAGGACTGGCGGAGTAAGCAGTTCATC. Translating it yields CSVEDWRSKQFI.

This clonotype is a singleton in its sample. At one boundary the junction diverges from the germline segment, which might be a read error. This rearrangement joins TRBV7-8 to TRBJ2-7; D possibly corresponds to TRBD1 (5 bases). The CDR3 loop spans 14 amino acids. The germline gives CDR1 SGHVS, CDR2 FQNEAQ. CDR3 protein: CASSLDVRQYEEYF. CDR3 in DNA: TGTGCCAGCAGCTTAGATGTCAGACAGTACGAGGAGTACTTC.

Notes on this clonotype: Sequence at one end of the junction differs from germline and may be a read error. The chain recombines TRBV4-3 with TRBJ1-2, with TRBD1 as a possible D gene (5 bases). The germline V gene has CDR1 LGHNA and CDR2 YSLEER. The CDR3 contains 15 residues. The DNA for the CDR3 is TGCGCCGGCAGCCAAGATTGGGGCAGGGTGAATGGCCGCACCTTC. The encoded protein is CAGSQDWGRVNGRTF.

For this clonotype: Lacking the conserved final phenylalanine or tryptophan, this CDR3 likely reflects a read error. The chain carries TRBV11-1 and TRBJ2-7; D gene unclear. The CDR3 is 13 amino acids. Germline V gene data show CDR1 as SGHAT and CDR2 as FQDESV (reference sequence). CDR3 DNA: TGTACCAACAGCTTAGGTTACCTCCGCGAGCAGTACTCC. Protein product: CTNSLGYLREQYS.

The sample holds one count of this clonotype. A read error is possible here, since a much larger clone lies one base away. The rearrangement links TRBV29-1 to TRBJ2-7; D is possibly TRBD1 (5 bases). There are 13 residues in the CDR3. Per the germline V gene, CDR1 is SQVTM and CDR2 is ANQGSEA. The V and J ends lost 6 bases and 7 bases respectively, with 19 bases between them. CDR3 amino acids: CSVDAGYVDEQYF. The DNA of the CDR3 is TGCAGCGTCGATGCAGGGTATGTCGATGAGCAGTACTTC.

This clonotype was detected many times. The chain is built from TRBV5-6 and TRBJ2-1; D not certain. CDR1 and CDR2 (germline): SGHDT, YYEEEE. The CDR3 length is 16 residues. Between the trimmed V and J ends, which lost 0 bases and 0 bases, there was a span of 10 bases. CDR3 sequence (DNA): TGTGCCAGCAGCTTGGAGGGCGGAAGCTCCTACAATGAGCAGTTCTTC. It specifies CASSLEGGSSYNEQFF.

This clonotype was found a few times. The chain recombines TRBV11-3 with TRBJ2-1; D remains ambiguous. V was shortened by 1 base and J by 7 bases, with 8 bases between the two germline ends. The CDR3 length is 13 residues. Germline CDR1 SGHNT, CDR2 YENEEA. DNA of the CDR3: TGTGCCAGCAGCTTAGGGCAGCCTAATGAGCAGTTCTTC. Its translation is CASSLGQPNEQFF.

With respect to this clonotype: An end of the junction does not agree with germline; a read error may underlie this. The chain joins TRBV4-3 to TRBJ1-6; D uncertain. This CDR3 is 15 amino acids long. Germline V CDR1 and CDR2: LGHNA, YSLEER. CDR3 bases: TGCTCCAACAGCCAAGAGAGCTCCTATAGTTCACCCCTCCACTTT. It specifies CSNSQESSYSSPLHF.

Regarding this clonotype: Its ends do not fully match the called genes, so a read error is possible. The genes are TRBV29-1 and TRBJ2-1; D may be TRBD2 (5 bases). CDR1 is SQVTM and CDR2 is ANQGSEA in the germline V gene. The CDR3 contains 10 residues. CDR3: CSVDQSEQSF. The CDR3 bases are TGTAGCGTAGATCAAAGTGAGCAGTCCTTC.

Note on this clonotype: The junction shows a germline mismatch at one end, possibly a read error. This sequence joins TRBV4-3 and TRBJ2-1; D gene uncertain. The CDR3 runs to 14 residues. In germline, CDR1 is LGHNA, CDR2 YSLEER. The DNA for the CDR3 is TGCACGAGCAGCCACACAGAGTTGTTCAATGATCAGTTCTTC. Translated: CTSSHTELFNDQFF.

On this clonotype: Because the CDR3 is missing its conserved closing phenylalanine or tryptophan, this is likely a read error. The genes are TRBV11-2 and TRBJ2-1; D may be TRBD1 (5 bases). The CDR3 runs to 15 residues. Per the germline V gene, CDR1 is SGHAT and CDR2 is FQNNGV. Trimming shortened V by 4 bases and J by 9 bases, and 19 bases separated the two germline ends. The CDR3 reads CASSYIGQGESEQFI. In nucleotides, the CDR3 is TGTGCCAGCAGCTATATAGGGCAGGGCGAAAGTGAGCAGTTCATC.

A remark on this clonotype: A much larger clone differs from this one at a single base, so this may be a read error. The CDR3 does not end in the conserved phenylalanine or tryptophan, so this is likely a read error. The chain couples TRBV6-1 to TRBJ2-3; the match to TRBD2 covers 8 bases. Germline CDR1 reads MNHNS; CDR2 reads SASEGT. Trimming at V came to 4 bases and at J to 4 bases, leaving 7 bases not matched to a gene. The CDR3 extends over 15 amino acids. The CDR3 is CASSGTSGSPDTQYS. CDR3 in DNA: TGTGCCAGCAGTGGTACAAGCGGGAGTCCAGATACGCAGTATTCT.

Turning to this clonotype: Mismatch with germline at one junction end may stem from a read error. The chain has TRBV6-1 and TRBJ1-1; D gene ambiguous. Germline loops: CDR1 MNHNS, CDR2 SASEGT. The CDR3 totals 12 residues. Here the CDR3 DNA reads TGTGCCAACTGTAGGGAATTGGGTGAAGCTCTCTTT. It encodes CANCRELGEALF.

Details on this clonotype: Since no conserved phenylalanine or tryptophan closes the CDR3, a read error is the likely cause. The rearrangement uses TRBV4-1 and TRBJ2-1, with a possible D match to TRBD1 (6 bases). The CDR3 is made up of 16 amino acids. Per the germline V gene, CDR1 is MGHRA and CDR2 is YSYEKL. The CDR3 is CANSQESSTGYNEQFT. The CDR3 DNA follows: TGCGCCAACAGCCAAGAGTCATCGACAGGATACAATGAGCAGTTCACC.

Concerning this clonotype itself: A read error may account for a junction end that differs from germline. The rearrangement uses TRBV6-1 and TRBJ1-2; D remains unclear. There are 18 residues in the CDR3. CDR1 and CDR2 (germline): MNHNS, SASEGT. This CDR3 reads CASSARSLVLRSNYGYTF. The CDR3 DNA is TGTGCCAGTAGTGCACGGTCCCTGGTCCTTAGATCTAACTATGGCTACACCTTC.

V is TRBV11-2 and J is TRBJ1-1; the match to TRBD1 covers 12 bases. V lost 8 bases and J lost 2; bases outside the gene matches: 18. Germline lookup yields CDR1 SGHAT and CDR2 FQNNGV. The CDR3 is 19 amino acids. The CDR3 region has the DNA TGTGCCAGCGCTCGGGACAGGGGGCGCAAGAGGTGGAGTAACACTGAAGCTTTCTTT. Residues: CASARDRGRKRWSNTEAFF.

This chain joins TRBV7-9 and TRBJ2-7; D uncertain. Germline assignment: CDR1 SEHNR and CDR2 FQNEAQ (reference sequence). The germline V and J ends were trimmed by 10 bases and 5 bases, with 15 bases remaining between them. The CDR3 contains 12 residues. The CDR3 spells CATGSEYHEQYF. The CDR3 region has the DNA TGTGCCACCGGGTCAGAGTACCACGAGCAGTACTTC.

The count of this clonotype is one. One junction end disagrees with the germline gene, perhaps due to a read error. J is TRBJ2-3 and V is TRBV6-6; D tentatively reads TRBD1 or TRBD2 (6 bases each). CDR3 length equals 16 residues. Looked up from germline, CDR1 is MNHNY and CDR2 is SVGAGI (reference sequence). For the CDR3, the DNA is TGTATCAGCAGTTACGGGACACGTCCTAGCGCAGATACGCAGTATTTC. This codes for CISSYGTRPSADTQYF.